This T cell receptor beta chain was recorded in a study of CD8 T cell repertoires and HIV-1 epitope variants. Study-wide background: Twenty-five autologous and known Gag and Nef epitope variant peptides each stimulated T cells separately. Epitopes were three Gag families plus Nef HW9 and YT9.

This clone showed up just a few times. Its antigen is still unknown. With 6 bases removed from V and 0 bases from J, the gap between germline ends came to 9 bases. The CDR3 is 13 residues long. Germline CDR1 and CDR2: MNHEY and SVGAGI. Notes on the study in general: Eight or nine antigen-specific TCR beta clonotypes were found; roughly 6 seemed cross-reactive to variants.

Measured with immunoSEQ multiplex PCR; TCRdb has only the in-frame clones, and not every one. The sample lists 5,500 to 7,000 clones, around two thirds occurring once. This chain joins TRBV6-5 and TRBJ2-7; TRBD1 or TRBD2 may be the D gene (5 bases each). The sequenced material came from cultured CD8+ T cells derived from PBMCs. The TCR comes from a male donor with HIV. CDR3 residues: CASSPRGSYEQYF. In nucleotides, the CDR3 is TGTGCCAGCAGCCCGAGGGGCTCCTACGAGCAGTACTTC.